This T cell receptor (beta chain) was obtained from a study of OX40 agonist ivuxolimab in advanced cancers. Repertoires were generated with immunoSEQ multiplex PCR, while TCRdb's copy carries only in-frame clones and drops some. This sample yields 12,000 or so clones, of which more than 70% are seen a single time; roughly 29% belongs to the top ten. The junction had 7 bases not matched to a gene; V was cut back by 1 base and J by 7 bases. This CDR3 region has 15 residues. Germline lookup yields CDR1 SEHNR and CDR2 FQNEAQ (reference sequence). Material: CD4+ or CD8+ T cells sorted from blood, obtained in a trial of the OX40 agonist ivuxolimab. The J gene is TRBJ2-1, the V gene TRBV7-9; 7 nucleotides match TRBD2. This sequence originates from an adult with an advanced solid tumor such as melanoma, head and neck, liver or kidney cancer. The CDR3 nucleotides read TGTGCCAGCAGCTTAGGGGAGGGCCCCACTAATGAGCAGTTCTTC. It specifies CASSLGEGPTNEQFF.